The 18 T cell receptor beta chains in this list originate from one sample, sequenced in a study of spatial heterogeneity in lung cancer. TCRdb itself ran the 5' RACE reads through MiXCR, one entry per CDR3 protein. The data hold tens of thousands of distinct CDR3 sequences, with about 4.5% observed a single time. Time point in this sample: sample taken at primary tumor resection. Sequencing of whole RNA from tumor, nontumor lung or frozen PBMC involved no sorting. Sample: PBMCs, taken at surgery. The source is a male donor with early-stage non-small cell lung cancer.

This clonotype was recorded many times. V gene TRBV10-3 combines with J gene TRBJ1-1, with a weak D call TRBD1 (5 bases). The CDR3 is 13 amino acids. CDR1 and CDR2 from the germline V gene are ENHRY and SYGVKD. Trimming cost V 7 bases and J 1 base, with 10 bases left between them. The CDR3 here is CAITPTENTEAFF. The CDR3 DNA is TGTGCCATCACCCCGACAGAGAACACTGAAGCTTTCTTT.

The table lists this clonotype with a few counts. The chain employs TRBV5-1 and TRBJ1-3, with D perhaps TRBD1 (5 bases). V was clipped by 2 bases and J by 3 bases, with 9 bases between them. From germline, CDR1 is SGHRS and CDR2 YFSETQ. CDR3 length: 14 residues. CDR3 sequence reads: CASSLGEDGNTIYF. The CDR3 nucleotides are TGCGCCAGCAGCTTAGGGGAAGATGGAAACACCATATATTTT.

This clonotype was observed many times. The chain has TRBV2 and TRBJ2-1; 7 bases fit TRBD1. The CDR3 is 12 amino acids. Germline V CDR1 and CDR2: SNHLY, FYNNEI. V was clipped by 7 bases and J by 12 bases; unmatched bases: 9. The CDR3 region is CASTGPRDRQFF. The CDR3 DNA reads as TGTGCCAGCACGGGCCCCCGGGACAGGCAGTTCTTC.

This clonotype was observed at least ten times. V gene TRBV9 combines with J gene TRBJ2-1; TRBD1 might be the D (6 bases). The V gene's germline CDR1 is SGDLS and CDR2 YYNGEE. The V end lost 4 bases, the J end lost 0 bases, and 14 bases lay between the germline ends. This CDR3 is built from 16 residues. The CDR3 nucleotides are TGTGCCAGCAGCAAGACAGGCTCGAGCTCCTACAATGAGCAGTTCTTC. It encodes CASSKTGSSSYNEQFF.

The sample holds a few counts of this clonotype. V is TRBV6-2 or TRBV6-3 and J is TRBJ2-3, with 13 bases fitting TRBD2. The CDR3 is 14 residues long. Trimming cost V 8 bases and J 6 bases; bases outside gene matches: 5. CDR1 is MNHEY, CDR2 SVGEGT, per germline. The CDR3 reads CASRTSGRGDTQYF. For the CDR3, the DNA is TGTGCCAGCCGGACTAGCGGGAGAGGGGATACGCAGTATTTT.

With respect to this clonotype: At one boundary the junction diverges from the germline segment, which might be a read error. V and J are TRBV11-1 and TRBJ2-7, with D tentatively TRBD1 (6 bases). Germline CDR1 reads SGHAT; CDR2 reads FQDESV (reference sequence). The CDR3 is 15 residues long. CDR3 sequence: CVSSLVAGQSYEQYF. CDR3 nucleotides: TGTGTCAGCAGCTTAGTGGCAGGACAGTCATACGAGCAGTACTTC.

The table lists this clonotype with many counts. The chain is built from TRBV13 and TRBJ2-7; 7 nucleotides match TRBD1. Germline loops: CDR1 PRHDT, CDR2 FYEKMQ (reference sequence). There are 15 residues in the CDR3. Trimming removed 5 bases from V and 0 bases from J; junction bases left unmatched: 7. The CDR3: CASSPPQGHSYEQYF. CDR3 in DNA: TGTGCCAGCAGCCCGCCACAGGGGCACTCCTACGAGCAGTACTTC.

This clonotype was counted ten times or more. This chain links TRBV18 with TRBJ1-6, with a weak D call TRBD1 (5 bases). V lost 4 bases, J lost 8 bases, and 18 bases lay in between. The CDR3 sequence is 16 residues long. CDR1 and CDR2 (germline): KGHSH, LQKENI. CDR3 loop: CASSHRRQGGDSPLHF. CDR3 DNA sequence: TGTGCCAGCTCACACCGCCGGCAGGGTGGGGATTCACCCCTCCACTTT.

This clonotype was detected ten times or more. The chain recombines TRBV24-1 with TRBJ1-5, with TRBD1 matching over 10 bases. J gave up 6 bases and V 3 bases, and 7 bases lay outside the gene matches. This CDR3 has 16 amino acids. Germline V gene sequence: CDR1 KGHDR, CDR2 SFDVKD. The CDR3 protein is CATSDTGTGAGQPQHF. The CDR3 bases are TGTGCCACCAGTGATACCGGGACAGGGGCGGGTCAGCCCCAGCATTTT.

This clonotype was recorded many times. The V gene is TRBV20-1, the J gene TRBJ1-1, with D uncertain. The CDR3 extends over 15 amino acids. V dropped 7 bases and J dropped 3 bases, with 21 bases sitting between them. The germline V gene encodes CDR1 DFQATT and CDR2 SNEGSKA (reference sequence). This CDR3 is CSVMGPGWIYTEAFF. The CDR3 DNA is TGCAGTGTAATGGGCCCGGGATGGATATACACTGAAGCTTTCTTT.

The sample holds many counts of this clonotype. The J gene is TRBJ1-5, the V gene TRBV19, with D tentatively TRBD1 (5 bases). The ends were cut back, 1 base at V and 4 bases at J, with 11 bases in the middle. The germline V gene encodes CDR1 LNHDA and CDR2 SQIVND (reference sequence). The CDR3 is 15 amino acids. The CDR3 loop reads CASSIVREGNQPQHF. CDR3 nucleotide sequence: TGTGCCAGTAGTATAGTCAGGGAAGGAAATCAGCCCCAGCATTTT.

This clonotype has only a few counts. V gene TRBV29-1 combines with J gene TRBJ1-1; 7 bases match TRBD1. This CDR3 region has 14 residues. CDR1 is SQVTM and CDR2 is ANQGSEA in the germline V gene. J gave up 4 bases and V 4 bases, and 9 bases lay outside the gene matches. As DNA, the CDR3 is TGCAGCGTTGTACAGGGGATCTTGGGCACTGAAGCTTTCTTT. Translating it yields CSVVQGILGTEAFF. Using reference TRBV29-1 and TRBJ1-1 for the parts outside the CDR3, the full variable domain is SAVISQKPSRDICQRGTSLTIQCQVDSQVTMMFWYRQQPGQSLTLIATANQGSEATYESGFVIDKFPISRPNLTFSTLTVSNMSPEDSSIYLCSVVQGILGTEAFFGQGTRLTVV.

This clonotype was seen repeatedly, ten times or more. The chain is built from TRBV7-8 and TRBJ1-5, with 8 nucleotides matching TRBD1. Per the germline V gene, CDR1 is SGHVS and CDR2 is FQNEAQ. The V and J ends lost 5 bases and 5 bases, in that order; junction bases with no gene match: 2. CDR3 length: 13 residues. The CDR3 nucleotides are TGTGCCAGCAGCCCGGACAGGGATCAGCCCCAGCATTTT. Its protein product is CASSPDRDQPQHF.

In its sample, this clonotype was seen many times. The rearrangement links TRBV7-2 to TRBJ2-5; TRBD1 aligns across 9 bases. The trim removed 5 bases at V and 4 bases at J, leaving 8 bases unmatched. Germline V gene data show CDR1 as SGHTA and CDR2 as FQGNSA. The CDR3 runs to 15 residues. CDR3 sequence (DNA): TGTGCCAGCAGCCGACCCGGACAGGGGAGAGAGACCCAGTACTTC. Translating it yields CASSRPGQGRETQYF.

This clonotype was observed a few times. The J gene is TRBJ2-5, the V gene TRBV9; the match to TRBD1 covers 7 bases. The CDR3 runs 13 residues. The trim removed 3 bases at V and 5 bases at J, leaving 4 bases unmatched. CDR1 is SGDLS and CDR2 is YYNGEE in the germline V gene. The CDR3 is CASSATGDETQYF. The CDR3, as DNA: TGTGCCAGCAGCGCTACAGGGGACGAGACCCAGTACTTC. The full variable domain, with the rest looked up from reference TRBV9 and TRBJ2-5, is DSGVTQTPKHLITATGQRVTLRCSPRSGDLSVYWYQQSLDQGLQFLIQYYNGEERAKGNILERFSAQQFPDLHSELNLSSLELGDSALYFCASSATGDETQYFGPGTRLLVL.

This clonotype was detected ten times or more. V is TRBV12-3 or TRBV12-4 and J is TRBJ2-7, with 8 bases fitting TRBD2. The CDR3 length is 14 residues. The V segment lost 2 bases and the J segment 9 bases; nucleotides outside the gene matches: 9. The CDR3 reads CASSLPGLDVGQYF. CDR3 sequence (DNA): TGTGCCAGCAGTTTACCGGGACTAGATGTTGGGCAGTACTTC.

This clonotype occurred many times. J is TRBJ2-1 and V is TRBV11-1; D may be TRBD2 (5 bases). Germline values: CDR1 SGHAT, CDR2 FQDESV (reference sequence). V lost 5 bases and J lost 9, with 20 bases in between. The CDR3 contains 15 residues. In DNA, the CDR3 is TGTGCCAGCAGCGGGAGTCCCCGGGCAGGTATTGAGCAGTTCTTC. It translates to CASSGSPRAGIEQFF.

This clonotype was seen many times. The chain employs TRBV10-3 and TRBJ2-7; no reliable D call. V was trimmed by 0 bases and J by 3 bases, leaving 15 bases between them. This CDR3 is 16 amino acids long. The germline V gene has CDR1 ENHRY and CDR2 SYGVKD. The CDR3 is CAISESIGQVDYEQYF. Written as DNA, the CDR3 is TGTGCCATCAGTGAGTCGATTGGCCAAGTAGACTACGAGCAGTACTTC.